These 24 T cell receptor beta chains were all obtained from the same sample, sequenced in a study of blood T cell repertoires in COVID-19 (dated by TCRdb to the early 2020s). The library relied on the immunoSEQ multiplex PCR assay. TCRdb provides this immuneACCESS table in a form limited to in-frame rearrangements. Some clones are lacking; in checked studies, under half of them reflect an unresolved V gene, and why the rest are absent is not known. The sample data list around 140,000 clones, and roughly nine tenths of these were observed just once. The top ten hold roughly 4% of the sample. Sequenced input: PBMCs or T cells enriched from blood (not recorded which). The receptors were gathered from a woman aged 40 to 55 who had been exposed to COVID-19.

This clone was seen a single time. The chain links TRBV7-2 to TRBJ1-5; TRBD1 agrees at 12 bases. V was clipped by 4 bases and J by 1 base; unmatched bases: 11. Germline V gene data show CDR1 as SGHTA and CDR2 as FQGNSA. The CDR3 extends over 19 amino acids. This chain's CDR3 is CASSSIGGQGARSNQPQHF. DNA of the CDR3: TGTGCCAGCAGCTCAATTGGGGGACAGGGGGCTAGGAGCAATCAGCCCCAGCATTTT.

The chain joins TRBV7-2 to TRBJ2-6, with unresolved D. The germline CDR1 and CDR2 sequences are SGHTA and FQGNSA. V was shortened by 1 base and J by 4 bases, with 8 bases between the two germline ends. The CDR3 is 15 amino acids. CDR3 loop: CASSLGGTGANVLTF. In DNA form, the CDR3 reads TGTGCCAGCAGCTTAGGCGGAACGGGGGCCAACGTCCTGACTTTC.

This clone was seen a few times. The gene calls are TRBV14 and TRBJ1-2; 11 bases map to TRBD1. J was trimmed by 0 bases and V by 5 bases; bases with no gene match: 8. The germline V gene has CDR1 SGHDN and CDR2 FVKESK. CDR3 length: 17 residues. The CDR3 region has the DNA TGTGCCAGCAGCGTGGGACAGGGGGTCTTAGCTAACTATGGCTACACCTTC. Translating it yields CASSVGQGVLANYGYTF.

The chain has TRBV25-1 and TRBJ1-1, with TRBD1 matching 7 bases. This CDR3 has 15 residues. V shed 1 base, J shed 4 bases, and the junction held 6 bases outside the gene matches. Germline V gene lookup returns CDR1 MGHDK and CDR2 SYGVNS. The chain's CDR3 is CASSEFYRGGTEAFF. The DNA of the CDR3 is TGTGCCAGCAGTGAATTCTACAGGGGAGGCACTGAAGCTTTCTTT.

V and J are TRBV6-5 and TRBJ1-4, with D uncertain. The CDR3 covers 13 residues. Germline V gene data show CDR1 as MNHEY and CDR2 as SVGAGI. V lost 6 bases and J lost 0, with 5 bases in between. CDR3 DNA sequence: TGTGCCAGCAGCGAGTCAACTAATGAAAAACTGTTTTTT. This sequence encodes CASSESTNEKLFF.

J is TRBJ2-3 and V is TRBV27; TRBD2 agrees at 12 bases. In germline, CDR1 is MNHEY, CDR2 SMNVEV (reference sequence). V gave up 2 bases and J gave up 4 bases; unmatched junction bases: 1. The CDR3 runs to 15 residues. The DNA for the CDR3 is TGTGCCAGCAGTTTACTAGCGGGGGGGTCAGATACGCAGTATTTT. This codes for CASSLLAGGSDTQYF.

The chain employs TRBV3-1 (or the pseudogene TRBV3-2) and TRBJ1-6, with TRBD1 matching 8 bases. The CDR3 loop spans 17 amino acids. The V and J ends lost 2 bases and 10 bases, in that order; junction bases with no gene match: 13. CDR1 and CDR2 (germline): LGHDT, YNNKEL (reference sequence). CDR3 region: CASSQPSGGAEGSPLHF. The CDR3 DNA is TGTGCCAGCAGCCAACCCTCAGGGGGCGCGGAGGGGTCACCCCTCCACTTT.

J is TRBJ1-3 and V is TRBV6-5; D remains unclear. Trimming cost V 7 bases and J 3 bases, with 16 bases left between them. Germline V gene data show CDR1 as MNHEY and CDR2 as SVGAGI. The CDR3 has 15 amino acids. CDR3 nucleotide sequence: TGTGCCAGCAACTCGGACTCGGACTTTGGAAACACCATATATTTT. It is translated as CASNSDSDFGNTIYF.

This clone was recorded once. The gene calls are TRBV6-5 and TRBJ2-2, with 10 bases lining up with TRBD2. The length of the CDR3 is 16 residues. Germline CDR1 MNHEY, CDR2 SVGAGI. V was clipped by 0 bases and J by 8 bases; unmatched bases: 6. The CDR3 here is CASSYSTAGGRGELFF. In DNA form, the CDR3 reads TGTGCCAGCAGTTACTCGACAGCGGGGGGGAGAGGGGAGCTGTTTTTT.

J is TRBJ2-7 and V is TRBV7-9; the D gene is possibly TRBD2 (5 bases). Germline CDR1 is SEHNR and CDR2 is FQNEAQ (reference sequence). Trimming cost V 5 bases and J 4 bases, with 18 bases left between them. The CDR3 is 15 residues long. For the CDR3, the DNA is TGTGCCAGCAGCCCCCGCGGGCAAAATGGGTACGAGCAGTACTTC. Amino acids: CASSPRGQNGYEQYF. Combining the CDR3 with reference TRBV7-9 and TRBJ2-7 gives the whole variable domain DTGVSQNPRHKITKRGQNVTFRCDPISEHNRLYWYRQTLGQGPEFLTYFQNEAQLEKSRLLSDRFSAERPKGSFSTLEIQRTEQGDSAMYLCASSPRGQNGYEQYFGPGTRLTVT.

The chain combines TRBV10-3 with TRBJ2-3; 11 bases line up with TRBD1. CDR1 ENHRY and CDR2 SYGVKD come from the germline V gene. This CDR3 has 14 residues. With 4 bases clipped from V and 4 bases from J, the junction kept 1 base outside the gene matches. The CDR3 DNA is TGTGCCATCAGTGGGACAGGGGGCGCAGATACGCAGTATTTT. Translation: CAISGTGGADTQYF.

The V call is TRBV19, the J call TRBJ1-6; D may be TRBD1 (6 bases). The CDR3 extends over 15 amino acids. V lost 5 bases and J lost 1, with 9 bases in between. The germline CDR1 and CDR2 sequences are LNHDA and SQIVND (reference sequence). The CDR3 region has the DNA TGTGCCAGTAGTGGACAGCGGTCCTATAATTCACCCCTCCACTTT. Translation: CASSGQRSYNSPLHF.

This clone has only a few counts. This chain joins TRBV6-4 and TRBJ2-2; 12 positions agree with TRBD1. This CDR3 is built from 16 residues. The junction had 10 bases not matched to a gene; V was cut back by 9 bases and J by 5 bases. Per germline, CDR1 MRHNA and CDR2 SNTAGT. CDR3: CARGPPGQGATGELFF. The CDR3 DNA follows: TGTGCCAGAGGACCCCCGGGACAGGGGGCAACCGGGGAGCTGTTTTTT.

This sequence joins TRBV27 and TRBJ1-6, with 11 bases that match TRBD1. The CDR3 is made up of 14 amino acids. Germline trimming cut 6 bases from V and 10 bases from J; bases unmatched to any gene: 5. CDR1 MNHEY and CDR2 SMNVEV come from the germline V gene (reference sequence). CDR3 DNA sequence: TGTGCCAGCAGATCGGGACAGGGGGTCTCACCCCTCCACTTT. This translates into CASRSGQGVSPLHF.

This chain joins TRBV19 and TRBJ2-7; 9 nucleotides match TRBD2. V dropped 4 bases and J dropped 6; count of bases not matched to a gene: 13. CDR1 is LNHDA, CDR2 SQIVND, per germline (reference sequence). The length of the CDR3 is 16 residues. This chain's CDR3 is CASSTILAGGQSEQYF. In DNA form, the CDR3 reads TGTGCCAGTAGTACCATCCTGGCGGGGGGGCAGAGCGAGCAGTACTTC.

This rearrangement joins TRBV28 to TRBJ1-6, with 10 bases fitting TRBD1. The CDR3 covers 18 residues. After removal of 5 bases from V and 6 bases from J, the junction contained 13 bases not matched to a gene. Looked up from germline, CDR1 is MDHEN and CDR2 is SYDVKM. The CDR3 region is CASSKRGTGAMGNSPLHF. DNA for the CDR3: TGTGCCAGCAGTAAAAGGGGGACAGGGGCCATGGGTAATTCACCCCTCCACTTT.

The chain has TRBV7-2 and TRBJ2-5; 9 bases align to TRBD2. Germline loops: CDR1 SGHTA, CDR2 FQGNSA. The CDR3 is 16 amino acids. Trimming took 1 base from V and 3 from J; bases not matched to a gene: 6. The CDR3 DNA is TGTGCCAGCAGCTTAGACTTGCGGGAGGGCAAAGAGACCCAGTACTTC. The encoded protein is CASSLDLREGKETQYF.

For the CDR3, the DNA is TGTGCCAGTAGTTCCCGACTCACCCAGCATTTT. The encoded protein is CASSSRLTQHF. The V and J genes are TRBV19 and TRBJ1-5; D not resolved. CDR1 is LNHDA, CDR2 SQIVND, per germline (reference sequence). The CDR3 length is 11 residues. Trimming took 5 bases from V and 11 from J, leaving 10 bases between them.

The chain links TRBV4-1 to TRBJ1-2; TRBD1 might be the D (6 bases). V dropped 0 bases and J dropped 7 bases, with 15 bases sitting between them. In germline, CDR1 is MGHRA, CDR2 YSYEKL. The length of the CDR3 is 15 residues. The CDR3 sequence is CASSQELDSVIGYTF. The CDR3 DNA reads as TGCGCCAGCAGCCAAGAATTGGACAGCGTGATTGGCTACACCTTC.

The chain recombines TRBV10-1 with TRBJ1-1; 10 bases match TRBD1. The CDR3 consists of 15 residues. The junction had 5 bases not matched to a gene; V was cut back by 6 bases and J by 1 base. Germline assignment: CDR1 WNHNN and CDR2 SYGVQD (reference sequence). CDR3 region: CASSPGTGANTEAFF. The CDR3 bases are TGCGCCAGCAGCCCGGGGACAGGGGCGAACACTGAAGCTTTCTTT.

For the CDR3, the DNA is TGCGCCAGCAGCCCGGATCTGGGGTCCGGGGCTGGAAACACCATATATTTT. As protein: CASSPDLGSGAGNTIYF. J is TRBJ1-3 and V is TRBV4-3; D uncertain. CDR3 length equals 17 residues. Trimming stripped 4 bases from V and 2 bases from J, with 18 bases between. Germline V CDR1 and CDR2: LGHNA, YSLEER.

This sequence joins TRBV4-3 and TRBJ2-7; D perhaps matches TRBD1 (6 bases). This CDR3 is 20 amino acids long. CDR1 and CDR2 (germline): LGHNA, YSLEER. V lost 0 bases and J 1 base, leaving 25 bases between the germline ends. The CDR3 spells CASSQDRSGAGTTISYEQYF. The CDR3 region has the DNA TGCGCCAGCAGCCAAGATAGGTCAGGGGCAGGGACCACGATTTCCTACGAGCAGTACTTC.

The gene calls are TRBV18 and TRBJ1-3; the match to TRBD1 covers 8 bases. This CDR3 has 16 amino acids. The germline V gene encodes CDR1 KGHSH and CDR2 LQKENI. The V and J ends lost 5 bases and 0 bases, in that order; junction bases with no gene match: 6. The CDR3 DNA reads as TGTGCCAGCTCAGCCCGGACAGGGCCCTCTGGAAACACCATATATTTT. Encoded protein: CASSARTGPSGNTIYF. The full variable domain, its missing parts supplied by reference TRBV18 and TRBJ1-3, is NAGVMQNPRHLVRRRGQEARLRCSPMKGHSHVYWYRQLPEEGLKFMVYLQKENIIDESGMPKERFSAEFPKEGPSILRIQQVVRGDSAAYFCASSARTGPSGNTIYFGEGSWLTVV.

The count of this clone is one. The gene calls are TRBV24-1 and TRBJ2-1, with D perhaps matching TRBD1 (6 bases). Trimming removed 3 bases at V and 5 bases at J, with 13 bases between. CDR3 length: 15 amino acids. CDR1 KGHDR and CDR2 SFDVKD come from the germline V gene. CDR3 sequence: CATSDEKRGNNEQFF. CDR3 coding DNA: TGTGCCACCAGTGATGAGAAGAGGGGGAACAATGAGCAGTTCTTC.